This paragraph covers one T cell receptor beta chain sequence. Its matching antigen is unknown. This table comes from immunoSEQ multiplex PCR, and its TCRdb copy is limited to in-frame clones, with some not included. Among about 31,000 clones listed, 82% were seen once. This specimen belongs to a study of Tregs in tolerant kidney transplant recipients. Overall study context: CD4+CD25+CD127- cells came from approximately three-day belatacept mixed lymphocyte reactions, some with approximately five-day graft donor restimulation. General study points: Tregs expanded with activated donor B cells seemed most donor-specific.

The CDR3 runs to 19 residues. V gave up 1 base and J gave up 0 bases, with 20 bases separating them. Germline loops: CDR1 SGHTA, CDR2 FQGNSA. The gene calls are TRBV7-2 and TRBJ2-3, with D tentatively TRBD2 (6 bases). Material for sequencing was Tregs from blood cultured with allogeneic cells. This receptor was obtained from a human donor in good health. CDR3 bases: TGTGCCAGCAGCTTAGAGCGTTTCGTTCGCGGGACTAGCACAGATACGCAGTATTTT. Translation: CASSLERFVRGTSTDTQYF.